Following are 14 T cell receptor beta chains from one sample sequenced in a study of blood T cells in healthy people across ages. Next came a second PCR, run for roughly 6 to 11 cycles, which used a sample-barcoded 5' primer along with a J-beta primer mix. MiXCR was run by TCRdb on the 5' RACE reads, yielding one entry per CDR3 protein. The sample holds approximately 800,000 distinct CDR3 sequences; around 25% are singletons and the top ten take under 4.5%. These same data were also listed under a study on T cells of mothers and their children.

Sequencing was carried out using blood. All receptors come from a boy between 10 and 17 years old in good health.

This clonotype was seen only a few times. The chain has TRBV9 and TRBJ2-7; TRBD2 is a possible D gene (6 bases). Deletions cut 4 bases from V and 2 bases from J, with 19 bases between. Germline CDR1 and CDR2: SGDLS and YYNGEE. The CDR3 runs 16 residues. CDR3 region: CASSPSMVGGTYEQYF. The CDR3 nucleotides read TGTGCCAGCAGCCCCTCGATGGTGGGGGGTACCTACGAGCAGTACTTC. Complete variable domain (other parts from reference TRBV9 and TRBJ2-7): DSGVTQTPKHLITATGQRVTLRCSPRSGDLSVYWYQQSLDQGLQFLIQYYNGEERAKGNILERFSAQQFPDLHSELNLSSLELGDSALYFCASSPSMVGGTYEQYFGPGTRLTVT.

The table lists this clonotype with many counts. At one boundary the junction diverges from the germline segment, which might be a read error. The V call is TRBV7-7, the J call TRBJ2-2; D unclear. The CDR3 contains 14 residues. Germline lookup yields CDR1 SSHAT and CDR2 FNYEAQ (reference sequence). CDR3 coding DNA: TGTGCTAGCAGCTTGGACCCGAACACCGGGGAGCTGTTTTTT. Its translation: CASSLDPNTGELFF. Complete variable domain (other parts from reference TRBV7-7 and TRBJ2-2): GAGVSQSPRYKVTKRGQDVTLRCDPISSHATLYWYQQALGQGPEFLTYFNYEAQPDKSGLPSDRFSAERPEGSISTLTIQRTEQRDSAMYRCASSLDPNTGELFFGEGSRLTVL.

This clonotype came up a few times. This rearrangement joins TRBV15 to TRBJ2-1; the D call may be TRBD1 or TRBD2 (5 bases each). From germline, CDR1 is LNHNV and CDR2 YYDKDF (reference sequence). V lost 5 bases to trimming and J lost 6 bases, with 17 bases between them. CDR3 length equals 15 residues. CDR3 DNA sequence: TGTGCCACCAGCTCACCCGGGGCGGTGAGCAATGAGCAGTTCTTC. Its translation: CATSSPGAVSNEQFF.

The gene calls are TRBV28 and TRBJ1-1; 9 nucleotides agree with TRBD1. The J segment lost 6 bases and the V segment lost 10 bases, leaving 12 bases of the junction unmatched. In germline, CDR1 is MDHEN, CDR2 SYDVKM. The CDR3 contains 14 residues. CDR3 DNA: TGTGCCATCGAGGACGGGACAGGGTCCCCTGAAGCTTTCTTT. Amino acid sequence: CAIEDGTGSPEAFF.

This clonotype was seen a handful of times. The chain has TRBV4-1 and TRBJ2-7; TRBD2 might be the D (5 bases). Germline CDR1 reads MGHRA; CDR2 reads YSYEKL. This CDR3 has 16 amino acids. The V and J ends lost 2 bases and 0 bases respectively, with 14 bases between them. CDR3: CASSQNEAGDSYEQYF. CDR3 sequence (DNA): TGCGCCAGCAGCCAAAACGAGGCGGGTGACTCCTACGAGCAGTACTTC.

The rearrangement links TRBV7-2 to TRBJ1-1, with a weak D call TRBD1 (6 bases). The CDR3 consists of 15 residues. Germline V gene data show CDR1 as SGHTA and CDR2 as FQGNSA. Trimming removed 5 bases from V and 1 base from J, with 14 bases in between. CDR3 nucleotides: TGTGCCAGCAGCATTTCAGGGGAACGGAACACTGAAGCTTTCTTT. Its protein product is CASSISGERNTEAFF. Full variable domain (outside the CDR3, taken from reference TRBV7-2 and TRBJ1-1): GAGVSQSPSNKVTEKGKDVELRCDPISGHTALYWYRQSLGQGLEFLIYFQGNSAPDKSGLPSDRFSAERTGGSVSTLTIQRTQQEDSAVYLCASSISGERNTEAFFGQGTRLTVV.

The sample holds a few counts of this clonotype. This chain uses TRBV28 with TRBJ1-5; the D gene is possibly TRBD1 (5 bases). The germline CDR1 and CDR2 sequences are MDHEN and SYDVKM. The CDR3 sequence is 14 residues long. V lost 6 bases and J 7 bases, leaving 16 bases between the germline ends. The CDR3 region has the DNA TGTGCCAGCAGCGTCGTGGGGCCACGGCAGCCCCAGCATTTT. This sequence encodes CASSVVGPRQPQHF.

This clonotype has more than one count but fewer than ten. CDR3 bases: TGTGCCAGCAGTTCCCGACAGGGCGGGGGTGAAAAACTGTTTTTT. This translates into CASSSRQGGGEKLFF. V and J are TRBV12-3 or TRBV12-4 and TRBJ1-4; 7 nucleotides agree with TRBD1. The CDR3 is 15 amino acids. V lost 4 bases and J lost 7; bases outside the gene matches: 9.

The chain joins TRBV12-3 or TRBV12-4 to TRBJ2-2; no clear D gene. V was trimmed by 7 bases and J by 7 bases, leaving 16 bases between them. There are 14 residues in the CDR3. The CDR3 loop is CASTPALTSGELFF. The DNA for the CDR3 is TGTGCCAGCACCCCGGCACTAACAAGCGGGGAGCTGTTTTTT.

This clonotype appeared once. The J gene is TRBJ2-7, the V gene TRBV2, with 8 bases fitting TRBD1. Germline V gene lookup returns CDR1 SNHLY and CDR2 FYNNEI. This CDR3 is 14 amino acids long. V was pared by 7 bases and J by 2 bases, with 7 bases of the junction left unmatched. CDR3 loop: CASTPGQVTYEQYF. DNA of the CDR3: TGTGCCAGCACCCCGGGACAGGTCACCTACGAGCAGTACTTC.

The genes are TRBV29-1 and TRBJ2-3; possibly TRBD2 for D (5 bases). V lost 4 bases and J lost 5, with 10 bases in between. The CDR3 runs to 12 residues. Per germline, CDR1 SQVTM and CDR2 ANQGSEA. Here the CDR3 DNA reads TGCAGCGTTGGCGCCGCGGGAGATACGCAGTATTTT. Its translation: CSVGAAGDTQYF.

The CDR3 sequence: CASSDAAGGYTF. In nucleotides, the CDR3 is TGTGCCAGCAGTGATGCGGCCGGAGGCTACACCTTC. V and J are TRBV25-1 and TRBJ1-2; no clear D. Trimming cost V 3 bases and J 8 bases, with 10 bases left between them. Germline CDR1 reads MGHDK; CDR2 reads SYGVNS. There are 12 residues in the CDR3.

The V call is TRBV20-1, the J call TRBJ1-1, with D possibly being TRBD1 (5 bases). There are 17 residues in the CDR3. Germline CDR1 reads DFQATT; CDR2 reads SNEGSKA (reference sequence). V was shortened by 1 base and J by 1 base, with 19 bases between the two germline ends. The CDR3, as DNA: TGCAGTGCTAGAGTGGACCCCCTGGGGGGTTGGAACACTGAAGCTTTCTTT. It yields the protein CSARVDPLGGWNTEAFF.

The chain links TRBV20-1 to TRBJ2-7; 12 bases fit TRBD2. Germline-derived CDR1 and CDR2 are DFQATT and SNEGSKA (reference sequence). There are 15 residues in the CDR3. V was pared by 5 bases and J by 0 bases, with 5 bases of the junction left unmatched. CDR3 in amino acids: CSAPTSGRFSYEQYF. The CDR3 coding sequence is TGCAGTGCTCCTACTAGCGGGAGGTTCTCCTACGAGCAGTACTTC.